The 29 T cell receptor beta chains below were found in one sample sequenced in a study of control samples from healthy donors and cancer patients. Sequencing was performed with immunoSEQ multiplex PCR; in TCRdb, only in-frame clones are kept and a portion is missing. The table has tens of thousands of clones, about 88% seen once. The specimen sequenced was blood. These receptors originate from a woman in her forties or fifties in good health.

The rearrangement joins TRBV2 to TRBJ2-7, with 9 bases identical to TRBD2. Germline lookup yields CDR1 SNHLY and CDR2 FYNNEI. The CDR3 is made up of 14 amino acids. The ends lost 2 bases at V and 2 bases at J; junction bases unmatched: 1. Here the CDR3 DNA reads TGTGCCAGCAGTGAACTAGCGGGGCCCTACGAGCAGTACTTC. It yields the protein CASSELAGPYEQYF.

V gene TRBV10-2 combines with J gene TRBJ2-7, with D possibly being TRBD1 or TRBD2 (5 bases each). Per the germline V gene, CDR1 is WSHSY and CDR2 is SAAADI. V gave up 6 bases and J gave up 2 bases, with 11 bases separating them. The CDR3 is made up of 13 amino acids. The CDR3 nucleotides are TGCGCCAGCAGCCGGGGCCTGACCTACGAGCAGTACTTC. Its protein product is CASSRGLTYEQYF.

This chain uses TRBV5-1 with TRBJ2-1; 9 nucleotides match TRBD2. J lost 4 bases, V lost 0 bases, and 11 bases had no gene match. The germline CDR1 and CDR2 sequences are SGHRS and YFSETQ. CDR3 length: 18 amino acids. In DNA, the CDR3 is TGCGCCAGCAGCTTGGCCTACGGGCGGGGGGGCTCATACAATGAGCAGTTCTTC. Residues: CASSLAYGRGGSYNEQFF.

This clone was seen just once. The chain employs TRBV18 and TRBJ1-3, with 7 bases matching TRBD1. The CDR3 has 16 residues. CDR1 is KGHSH, CDR2 LQKENI, per germline. V trimming: 3 bases; J trimming: 4 bases; junction bases outside the gene matches: 9. CDR3 nucleotide sequence: TGTGCCAGCTCACCTGACAGGGTTATATCGGGAAACACCATATATTTT. Translated, it gives CASSPDRVISGNTIYF.

This sequence joins TRBV13 and TRBJ2-7, with 9 bases aligning to TRBD1. Germline values: CDR1 PRHDT, CDR2 FYEKMQ (reference sequence). V gave up 0 bases and J gave up 1 base; unmatched junction bases: 1. CDR3 length: 15 amino acids. The CDR3, as DNA: TGTGCCAGCAGCTTAGGGGGACAGGGATCCTACGAGCAGTACTTC. Protein sequence: CASSLGGQGSYEQYF. The entire variable domain, with the rest obtained from reference TRBV13 and TRBJ2-7, is as follows: AAGVIQSPRHLIKEKRETATLKCYPIPRHDTVYWYQQGPGQDPQFLISFYEKMQSDKGSIPDRFSAQQFSDYHSELNMSSLELGDSALYFCASSLGGQGSYEQYFGPGTRLTVT.

V gene TRBV5-1 combines with J gene TRBJ1-1, with D possibly matching TRBD1 (6 bases). CDR1 is SGHRS, CDR2 YFSETQ, per germline. CDR3 length equals 15 residues. V lost 6 bases and J 5 bases, leaving 20 bases between the germline ends. In DNA form, the CDR3 reads TGCGCCAGCACACAAACACAGGGCCTTGGTACTGAAGCTTTCTTT. It yields the protein CASTQTQGLGTEAFF.

The chain recombines TRBV7-2 with TRBJ1-6, with 10 bases identical to TRBD1. This CDR3 contains 17 residues. Trimming at V came to 6 bases and at J to 8 bases, leaving 13 bases not matched to a gene. CDR1 SGHTA and CDR2 FQGNSA come from the germline V gene. CDR3 DNA: TGTGCCAGCAGTCCAACCGGGACAGGGGAGAATTATTCACCCCTCCACTTT. This sequence encodes CASSPTGTGENYSPLHF.

The chain combines TRBV7-8 with TRBJ2-1, with 7 bases fitting TRBD1. The CDR3 loop spans 16 amino acids. The germline V gene has CDR1 SGHVS and CDR2 FQNEAQ. The junction had 7 bases not matched to a gene; V was cut back by 2 bases and J by 3 bases. CDR3 DNA sequence: TGTGCCAGCAGCTTACATAGGGGGCTTTACTACAATGAGCAGTTCTTC. It specifies CASSLHRGLYYNEQFF.

The chain uses TRBV19 and TRBJ2-6; the match to TRBD1 covers 12 bases. Losses at the gene ends were 4 bases for V and 0 bases for J; bases not matched to a gene: 1. Per the germline V gene, CDR1 is LNHDA and CDR2 is SQIVND (reference sequence). The CDR3 is made up of 17 amino acids. The CDR3 is CASSKGQGASGANVLTF. The CDR3 DNA follows: TGTGCCAGTAGTAAGGGACAGGGGGCCTCTGGGGCCAACGTCCTGACTTTC.

J is TRBJ1-1 and V is TRBV7-2; weak D call: TRBD1 (6 bases). The CDR3 consists of 14 residues. Germline CDR1 SGHTA, CDR2 FQGNSA. Trimming shortened V by 5 bases and J by 2 bases, and 12 bases separated the two germline ends. This chain's CDR3 is CASSQGGINTEAFF. The CDR3 bases are TGTGCCAGCAGCCAAGGGGGGATTAACACTGAAGCTTTCTTT. Full variable domain (rest looked up from reference TRBV7-2 and TRBJ1-1): GAGVSQSPSNKVTEKGKDVELRCDPISGHTALYWYRQSLGQGLEFLIYFQGNSAPDKSGLPSDRFSAERTGGSVSTLTIQRTQQEDSAVYLCASSQGGINTEAFFGQGTRLTVV.

The gene calls are TRBV7-8 and TRBJ2-1, with TRBD1 as a possible D gene (6 bases). The CDR3 loop spans 15 amino acids. V was trimmed by 0 bases and J by 11 bases, leaving 17 bases between them. Germline-derived CDR1 and CDR2 are SGHVS and FQNEAQ. CDR3 nucleotide sequence: TGTGCCAGCAGCTTAGCGCAGGGGCCCCAAAATCAGCAGTTCTTC. It is translated as CASSLAQGPQNQQFF.

The CDR3 coding sequence is TGTGCCAGCTCGCCTCAGTCGGAAGGCAAAAACATTCAGTACTTC. Its translation is CASSPQSEGKNIQYF. The V and J genes are TRBV18 and TRBJ2-4; D gene uncertain. V was cut by 6 bases and J by 3 bases, with 15 bases left in between. CDR1 is KGHSH and CDR2 is LQKENI in the germline V gene. The CDR3 consists of 15 residues.

The V and J genes are TRBV5-6 and TRBJ2-5; D possibly corresponds to TRBD2 (5 bases). Germline loops: CDR1 SGHDT, CDR2 YYEEEE. V was cut by 0 bases and J by 5 bases, with 8 bases left in between. The CDR3 is 13 amino acids. The CDR3 spells CASSLGRRETQYF. For the CDR3, the DNA is TGTGCCAGCAGCTTGGGTAGGAGGGAGACCCAGTACTTC.

The rearrangement uses TRBV3-1 (or the pseudogene TRBV3-2) and TRBJ1-6; D is possibly TRBD1 (5 bases). This CDR3 is 15 amino acids long. Germline assignment: CDR1 LGHDT and CDR2 YNNKEL (reference sequence). Trimming pared 2 bases from V and 10 bases from J, leaving 15 bases between. The CDR3 sequence is CASSQPPGTGSPLHF. Written as DNA, the CDR3 is TGTGCCAGCAGCCAACCACCCGGGACGGGGTCACCCCTCCACTTT.

This rearrangement joins TRBV7-8 to TRBJ2-1; TRBD2 agrees at 11 bases. The CDR3 covers 14 residues. V lost 0 bases, J lost 10 bases, and 2 bases stayed unmatched. CDR1 and CDR2 (germline): SGHVS, FQNEAQ. In DNA form, the CDR3 reads TGTGCCAGCAGCTTAGCGTTAGCGGGGGGGGAGCAGTTCTTC. It specifies CASSLALAGGEQFF.

The chain uses TRBV25-1 and TRBJ1-4; D is ambiguous. The CDR3 has 13 residues. Germline loops: CDR1 MGHDK, CDR2 SYGVNS. The germline V and J ends were trimmed by 6 bases and 4 bases, with 9 bases remaining between them. The CDR3 DNA sequence: TGTGCCAGCAGGGAGCCCGGTAATGAAAAACTGTTTTTT. Amino acids: CASREPGNEKLFF.

This clone was observed a single time. The rearrangement uses TRBV18 and TRBJ2-1; D could derive from TRBD1 or TRBD2 (5 bases each). V dropped 0 bases and J dropped 4 bases, with 28 bases sitting between them. The V gene's germline CDR1 is KGHSH and CDR2 LQKENI. CDR3 length: 21 residues. CDR3 sequence: CASSPPKRGWKNMSIYNEQFF. The CDR3 DNA reads TGTGCCAGCTCACCACCTAAGAGGGGCTGGAAGAACATGTCCATATACAATGAGCAGTTCTTC.

V gene TRBV18 combines with J gene TRBJ1-4; 8 bases are shared with TRBD1. The germline V gene encodes CDR1 KGHSH and CDR2 LQKENI. Trimming cost V 3 bases and J 6 bases; bases outside gene matches: 9. This CDR3 has 16 amino acids. CDR3 amino acids: CASSPTSGTGYEKLFF. The CDR3 DNA is TGTGCCAGCTCACCGACCTCCGGGACAGGATATGAAAAACTGTTTTTT.

The chain carries TRBV5-1 and TRBJ1-1; 7 nucleotides align to TRBD1. Trimming at V came to 6 bases and at J to 3 bases, leaving 11 bases not matched to a gene. This CDR3 has 15 amino acids. From germline, CDR1 is SGHRS and CDR2 YFSETQ. CDR3 DNA sequence: TGCGCCAGCAAGCCTCCGGGACAGAGTTACACTGAAGCTTTCTTT. It codes for CASKPPGQSYTEAFF.

The chain carries TRBV5-1 and TRBJ1-2; D is unresolved. The V end lost 6 bases, the J end lost 6 bases, and 27 bases lay between the germline ends. The germline V gene has CDR1 SGHRS and CDR2 YFSETQ. This CDR3 has 17 amino acids. CDR3 bases: TGCGCCAGCACCGATATCCGGGAAAACTTTCGTACCGATGGCTACACCTTC. It is translated as CASTDIRENFRTDGYTF. Supplemented by reference TRBV5-1 and TRBJ1-2, the full variable domain reads KAGVTQTPRYLIKTRGQQVTLSCSPISGHRSVSWYQQTPGQGLQFLFEYFSETQRNKGNFPGRFSGRQFSNSRSEMNVSTLELGDSALYLCASTDIRENFRTDGYTFGSGTRLTVV.

The gene calls are TRBV24-1 and TRBJ1-5, with D perhaps TRBD1 (5 bases). The CDR3 has 12 residues. Looked up from germline, CDR1 is KGHDR and CDR2 is SFDVKD. V was shortened by 9 bases and J by 7 bases, with 12 bases between the two germline ends. The CDR3 bases are TGTGCCACCGGGGAAGGGGAACAGCCCCAGCATTTT. Protein product: CATGEGEQPQHF.

The V and J genes are TRBV4-1 and TRBJ1-4, with D uncertain. V shed 1 base and J shed 0 bases, with 3 bases lying between them. There are 14 residues in the CDR3. Germline V gives CDR1 MGHRA, CDR2 YSYEKL. The CDR3 protein is CASSQVSTNEKLFF. CDR3 bases: TGCGCCAGCAGCCAAGTTTCAACTAATGAAAAACTGTTTTTT.

The V gene is TRBV10-3, the J gene TRBJ1-1, with D possibly TRBD1 on 5 matching bases. The V gene lost 7 bases and the J gene lost 0 bases, with 15 bases spanning the gap. Germline V gives CDR1 ENHRY, CDR2 SYGVKD. The CDR3 extends over 15 amino acids. The CDR3 region has the DNA TGTGCCATCACAAGGGGAGATAGGATGAACACTGAAGCTTTCTTT. This sequence encodes CAITRGDRMNTEAFF.

The V gene is TRBV6-1, the J gene TRBJ1-1, with D unclear. CDR3 size: 13 residues. V was pared by 3 bases and J by 4 bases, with 9 bases between. Germline assignment: CDR1 MNHNS and CDR2 SASEGT. Here the CDR3 reads CASSEVQSTEAFF. CDR3 in DNA: TGTGCCAGCAGTGAGGTACAGAGCACTGAAGCTTTCTTT.

The V call is TRBV10-1, the J call TRBJ2-1; TRBD1 or TRBD2 may be the D gene (5 bases each). V was trimmed by 6 bases and J by 8 bases, leaving 11 bases between them. In germline, CDR1 is WNHNN, CDR2 SYGVQD (reference sequence). CDR3 length equals 12 residues. The CDR3 DNA is TGCGCCAGCAGGGGGGAAGGGGATGAGCAGTTCTTC. Translation: CASRGEGDEQFF.

This chain joins TRBV27 and TRBJ2-1; no reliable D call. The CDR3 sequence is 13 residues long. CDR1 is MNHEY and CDR2 is SMNVEV in the germline V gene (reference sequence). V lost 5 bases, J lost 0 bases, and 5 bases lay in between. CDR3 DNA sequence: TGTGCCAGCAGTAGGAGCTCCTACAATGAGCAGTTCTTC. Protein sequence: CASSRSSYNEQFF.

As to this clone: Additional DNA sequences in this sample encode the identical CDR3. The V gene is TRBV7-9, the J gene TRBJ1-5; D ambiguous. The germline CDR1 and CDR2 sequences are SEHNR and FQNEAQ (reference sequence). Trimming stripped 1 base from V and 7 bases from J, with 8 bases between. This CDR3 is built from 13 residues. The CDR3 here is CASSLDEAQPQHF. The CDR3 DNA follows: TGTGCCAGCAGCTTAGATGAAGCACAGCCCCAGCATTTT.

The chain recombines TRBV7-9 with TRBJ2-7; 12 bases align to TRBD2. The CDR3 length is 18 residues. After removal of 5 bases from V and 7 bases from J, the junction contained 18 bases not matched to a gene. Germline V gene data show CDR1 as SEHNR and CDR2 as FQNEAQ (reference sequence). CDR3 sequence (DNA): TGTGCCAGCAGCCGCAACCCCATGACTAGCGGGGGCCCCTTGGAGCAGTACTTC. It translates to CASSRNPMTSGGPLEQYF.

The V call is TRBV7-9, the J call TRBJ1-2, with unresolved D. This CDR3 has 13 residues. Trimming cost V 1 base and J 8 bases, with 11 bases left between them. The V gene's germline CDR1 is SEHNR and CDR2 FQNEAQ (reference sequence). The DNA of the CDR3 is TGTGCCAGCAGCTTAGACGTTGTGGGGGGCTACACCTTC. Amino acids: CASSLDVVGGYTF.